These 27 T cell receptor beta chains originate from one sample sequenced in a study of CD8+CD57+ T cells in acquired aplastic anemia. The TCR beta profiling, which covered VDJ combination and CDR3 sequence, was carried out using genomic DNA as the template. TCRdb ran MiXCR on the reads and lists one entry per CDR3 protein. The table lists around 130,000 distinct CDR3 sequences, more than 40% of them singletons. Sequencing was performed on sorted CD4+, CD8+, or CD8+CD57+ T cells (not recorded which) from PBMCs. The origin of the receptors is a human donor in good health, serving as a control.

This sequence joins TRBV29-1 and TRBJ1-2; 7 nucleotides align to TRBD1. Per the germline V gene, CDR1 is SQVTM and CDR2 is ANQGSEA. The CDR3 consists of 13 residues. Trimming removed 5 bases from V and 3 bases from J; junction bases left unmatched: 6. CDR3 bases: TGCAGCGTTCCGACAGGGAGCGACTATGGCTACACCTTC. Its protein product is CSVPTGSDYGYTF.

The chain uses TRBV5-4 and TRBJ2-2, with 13 bases identical to TRBD2. With 0 bases clipped from V and 4 bases from J, the junction kept 12 bases outside the gene matches. CDR3 size: 20 residues. Germline CDR1 reads SGHNT; CDR2 reads YYREEE (reference sequence). The CDR3 DNA follows: TGTGCCAGCAGCTTGGGACTAGCGGGGGGCCCGGTGGGCGGCACCGGGGAGCTGTTTTTT. Protein sequence: CASSLGLAGGPVGGTGELFF.

This clonotype was seen ten or more times. V and J are TRBV12-3 or TRBV12-4 and TRBJ2-7; 9 bases agree with TRBD1. V shed 6 bases and J 7 bases; nucleotides not matched to a gene: 25. The CDR3 covers 19 residues. This CDR3 reads CASRTQPGSEGTGSREQYF. CDR3 DNA: TGTGCCAGCAGGACACAACCCGGCTCGGAAGGGACAGGGTCAAGGGAGCAGTACTTC.

A remark on this clonotype: This clone may be a read error of a much larger clone one base away. V and J are TRBV5-1 and TRBJ2-5, with D uncertain. The CDR3 has 18 residues. CDR1 is SGHRS, CDR2 YFSETQ, per germline. With 4 bases removed from V and 4 bases from J, the gap between germline ends came to 26 bases. The CDR3 DNA sequence: TGCGCCAGCAGCCTCCGCAGAGTTATAGATTCGAGTCGAGAGACCCAGTACTTC. Translating gives CASSLRRVIDSSRETQYF.

The V and J genes are TRBV7-9 and TRBJ2-7; no clear D gene. The germline V gene has CDR1 SEHNR and CDR2 FQNEAQ (reference sequence). CDR3 size: 12 residues. V lost 7 bases to trimming and J lost 0 bases, with 7 bases between them. DNA of the CDR3: TGTGCCAGCATGAGCGTCTCCTACGAGCAGTACTTC. Its translation: CASMSVSYEQYF.

This clonotype was seen repeatedly, ten times or more. The chain carries TRBV5-1 and TRBJ1-4, with TRBD1 matching 11 bases. The CDR3 sequence is 14 residues long. The V gene's germline CDR1 is SGHRS and CDR2 YFSETQ. Trimming cost V 4 bases and J 8 bases; bases outside gene matches: 4. CDR3 bases: TGCGCCAGCAGCCATCGGGACAGGGGGGAAAAACTGTTTTTT. This sequence encodes CASSHRDRGEKLFF.

The chain links TRBV7-3 to TRBJ2-1; 9 positions agree with TRBD2. Germline lookup yields CDR1 SGHTA and CDR2 FQGTGA. Trimming took 5 bases from V and 4 from J; bases not matched to a gene: 12. This CDR3 is built from 17 residues. This CDR3 is CASSPSGGREYYNEQFF. The CDR3 DNA reads TGTGCCAGCAGCCCCAGCGGGGGGCGGGAATATTACAATGAGCAGTTCTTC.

This clonotype has ten or more counts. The chain couples TRBV15 to TRBJ1-5; weak D call: TRBD1 (5 bases). This CDR3 region has 18 residues. Trimming shortened V by 3 bases and J by 2 bases, and 20 bases separated the two germline ends. Germline CDR1 LNHNV, CDR2 YYDKDF (reference sequence). In DNA form, the CDR3 reads TGTGCCACCAGCAGCGGAGGGTTACAGGCTGGGGGCAATCAGCCCCAGCATTTT. This gives the protein CATSSGGLQAGGNQPQHF.

The CDR3 protein is CSVEDGQGSNTGELFF. CDR3 nucleotide sequence: TGCAGCGTTGAAGACGGACAGGGATCGAACACCGGGGAGCTGTTTTTT. This chain uses TRBV29-1 with TRBJ2-2; 8 positions match TRBD1. V lost 0 bases and J lost 0; bases outside the gene matches: 3. The CDR3 consists of 16 residues. CDR1 is SQVTM and CDR2 is ANQGSEA in the germline V gene.

This clonotype has only one observation. The chain uses TRBV24-1 and TRBJ1-2, with D unresolved. Germline V gene data show CDR1 as KGHDR and CDR2 as SFDVKD. V lost 2 bases and J 5 bases, leaving 11 bases between the germline ends. This CDR3 is built from 14 residues. DNA for the CDR3: TGTGCCACCAGTGATTACTCATCGGGGTATGGCTACACCTTC. Protein product: CATSDYSSGYGYTF.

The chain is built from TRBV15 and TRBJ2-3, with 8 nucleotides matching TRBD2. The V and J ends lost 6 bases and 2 bases, in that order; junction bases with no gene match: 4. CDR1 is LNHNV, CDR2 YYDKDF, per germline (reference sequence). The CDR3 is made up of 14 amino acids. CDR3 DNA sequence: TGTGCCACCAGACGGGGGGGCAACACAGATACGCAGTATTTT. Translated: CATRRGGNTDTQYF.

This clonotype appeared many times. The J gene is TRBJ1-3, the V gene TRBV7-8; D gene unclear. Germline V gene data show CDR1 as SGHVS and CDR2 as FQNEAQ. CDR3 length equals 14 residues. With 5 bases removed from V and 2 bases from J, the gap between germline ends came to 10 bases. CDR3: CASSLTRTGNTIYF. DNA for the CDR3: TGTGCCAGCAGCCTAACACGGACTGGAAACACCATATATTTT. Combining the CDR3 with reference TRBV7-8 and TRBJ1-3 gives the whole variable domain GAGVSQSPRYKVAKRGQDVALRCDPISGHVSLFWYQQALGQGPEFLTYFQNEAQLDKSGLPSDRFFAERPEGSVSTLKIQRTQQEDSAVYLCASSLTRTGNTIYFGEGSWLTVV.

The count of this clonotype is one. V gene TRBV10-3 combines with J gene TRBJ2-7, with TRBD1 identical over 12 bases. From germline, CDR1 is ENHRY and CDR2 SYGVKD. The CDR3 is 15 amino acids. The CDR3 region has the DNA TGTGCCAGCAGTGGGGACAGGGGGCATTCGAGGGAGCAGTACGTC. It specifies CASSGDRGHSREQYV.

In its sample, this clonotype was seen many times. The chain joins TRBV7-8 to TRBJ2-2; 12 positions match TRBD2. The CDR3 totals 17 residues. With 3 bases clipped from V and 6 bases from J, the junction kept 8 bases outside the gene matches. In germline, CDR1 is SGHVS, CDR2 FQNEAQ. The CDR3 DNA sequence: TGTGCCAGCAGCTTCGAGGGACTAGCGGGTATTGCCGGGGAGCTGTTTTTT. This sequence encodes CASSFEGLAGIAGELFF.

This clonotype appeared many times. CDR3 amino acids: CASSVEGGRETQYF. The CDR3 DNA reads TGTGCCAGCAGCGTAGAGGGGGGTCGGGAGACCCAGTACTTC. The V gene is TRBV9, the J gene TRBJ2-5; TRBD1 or TRBD2 may be the D gene (6 bases each). Trimming cost V 0 bases and J 5 bases, with 11 bases left between them. The CDR3 runs to 14 residues. Germline CDR1 and CDR2: SGDLS and YYNGEE.

The chain recombines TRBV12-3 or TRBV12-4 with TRBJ2-1; TRBD1 might be the D (6 bases). V dropped 2 bases and J dropped 1 base, with 9 bases sitting between them. The CDR3 is 15 residues long. The CDR3 nucleotides are TGTGCCAGCAGTTTATTCAGGGGATCCTACAATGAGCAGTTCTTC. This codes for CASSLFRGSYNEQFF.

The chain is built from TRBV20-1 and TRBJ2-1; 8 bases agree with TRBD1. J was trimmed by 3 bases and V by 6 bases; bases with no gene match: 4. The CDR3 is 13 amino acids. Germline lookup yields CDR1 DFQATT and CDR2 SNEGSKA (reference sequence). The CDR3 loop reads CSAQTGVYNEQFF. The DNA for the CDR3 is TGCAGTGCGCAGACAGGGGTCTACAATGAGCAGTTCTTC.

This clonotype was picked up a small number of times. The chain combines TRBV11-2 with TRBJ2-7, with a tentative D call TRBD2 (7 bases). V was trimmed by 0 bases and J by 5 bases, leaving 17 bases between them. The CDR3 runs 16 residues. The germline V gene encodes CDR1 SGHAT and CDR2 FQNNGV. The CDR3, as DNA: TGTGCCAGCAGCTTAGAAGGGGGGGGCTCCTTGAACGAGCAGTACTTC. It translates to CASSLEGGGSLNEQYF. Full variable domain (remainder filled in from reference TRBV11-2 and TRBJ2-7): EAGVAQSPRYKIIEKRQSVAFWCNPISGHATLYWYQQILGQGPKLLIQFQNNGVVDDSQLPKDRFSAERLKGVDSTLKIQPAKLEDSAVYLCASSLEGGGSLNEQYFGPGTRLTVT.

The sample holds one count of this clonotype. With a much larger clone just one base away, this may be a read error. J is TRBJ1-1 and V is TRBV5-4; TRBD1 agrees at 8 bases. CDR1 is SGHNT and CDR2 is YYREEE in the germline V gene (reference sequence). The V segment lost 4 bases and the J segment 6 bases; nucleotides outside the gene matches: 5. This CDR3 region has 13 residues. Written as DNA, the CDR3 is TGTGCCAGCAGCCTCAGGGGGCTGGCTGAAGCTTTCTTT. This sequence encodes CASSLRGLAEAFF.

This clonotype occurred many times. The chain employs TRBV29-1 and TRBJ1-2, with D uncertain. Germline assignment: CDR1 SQVTM and CDR2 ANQGSEA. Deletions cut 6 bases from V and 2 bases from J, with 7 bases between. This CDR3 region has 11 residues. As DNA, the CDR3 is TGCAGCGTCCGGGGAAACTATGGCTACACCTTC. It encodes CSVRGNYGYTF.

This clonotype was observed many times. CDR3 bases: TGCAGTGCTACACAGGGGGGTGGGGGGACCACAGATACGCAGTATTTT. It is translated as CSATQGGGGTTDTQYF. V and J are TRBV20-1 and TRBJ2-3; 8 bases align to TRBD1. The germline V gene encodes CDR1 DFQATT and CDR2 SNEGSKA (reference sequence). The J segment lost 2 bases and the V segment lost 4 bases, leaving 11 bases of the junction unmatched. The CDR3 sequence is 16 residues long.

The table lists this clonotype with many counts. A junction boundary mismatches the germline segment, possibly from a read error. The chain carries TRBV12-3 or TRBV12-4 and TRBJ2-7; 7 bases agree with TRBD2. The CDR3 sequence is 14 residues long. The CDR3 coding sequence is TGTGCCAGCAGATTAGGGGAGGGAGAGGGCGAGCAGTACTTC. Translation gives CASRLGEGEGEQYF.

Written as DNA, the CDR3 is TGTGCCAGTAGTCCTCCTTATGGGAACGAGCAGTACTTC. It yields the protein CASSPPYGNEQYF. V usage is TRBV6-1 and J usage is TRBJ2-7; D is undetermined. Germline V gene sequence: CDR1 MNHNS, CDR2 SASEGT. Trimming left V 9 bases short and J 5 bases short, with 17 bases between. The CDR3 runs to 13 residues.

This clonotype has just a few counts. One base away lies a much larger clone, so this may be a sequencing read error. This CDR3 reads CATSLTVGTEAFF. In DNA form, the CDR3 reads TGTGCCACCAGCTTAACTGTGGGCACTGAAGCTTTCTTT. The chain links TRBV11-3 to TRBJ1-1; D not certain. CDR3 size: 13 residues. Germline CDR1 and CDR2: SGHNT and YENEEA. The entire variable domain, with the rest obtained from reference TRBV11-3 and TRBJ1-1, is as follows: EAGVVQSPRYKIIEKKQPVAFWCNPISGHNTLYWYLQNLGQGPELLIRYENEEAVDDSQLPKDRFSAERLKGVDSTLKIQPAELGDSAVYLCATSLTVGTEAFFGQGTRLTVV.

The chain combines TRBV24-1 with TRBJ2-7; tentatively, D is TRBD1 (6 bases). The germline V gene has CDR1 KGHDR and CDR2 SFDVKD. V lost 5 bases and J 0 bases, leaving 16 bases between the germline ends. CDR3 length: 16 amino acids. The DNA of the CDR3 is TGTGCCACCAGTGGCCTCTCGACAGGAAACTCCTACGAGCAGTACTTC. This gives the protein CATSGLSTGNSYEQYF.

A few counts support this clonotype. The chain links TRBV4-1 to TRBJ2-7; TRBD1 aligns across 11 bases. The CDR3 extends over 15 amino acids. Germline lookup yields CDR1 MGHRA and CDR2 YSYEKL. The ends lost 3 bases at V and 4 bases at J; junction bases unmatched: 5. This CDR3 reads CASSQRTGGTYEQYF. CDR3 bases: TGCGCCAGCAGCCAGAGGACAGGGGGCACTTACGAGCAGTACTTC.

V usage is TRBV24-1 and J usage is TRBJ2-5; TRBD1 matches at 10 bases. With V trimmed by 5 bases and J by 5 bases, 7 bases remained unmatched. Germline CDR1 reads KGHDR; CDR2 reads SFDVKD. CDR3 size: 15 residues. The CDR3 spells CATSGGTGVSETQYF. The CDR3 bases are TGTGCCACCAGTGGTGGGACAGGGGTTTCGGAGACCCAGTACTTC.